This entry features one TCR beta chain sequence. Its antigen remains unknown. The sample comes from a study of T cell responses to AZD1222 COVID-19 vaccine. General study points: With dominance at 160-218 and 743-854, vaccine-associated CD4 TCRs spanned spike. The peak T cell response came first, and repertoires were sampled only after it. Two doses of AZD1222 preceded a rise in Spike-specific TCR breadth and depth. The donor cohort was predominantly white British with a female majority, and clonal diversity may have been underestimated.

The CDR3 has 12 residues. Trimming stripped 7 bases from V and 3 bases from J, with 9 bases between. CDR1 and CDR2 from the germline V gene are LNHDA and SQIVND (reference sequence). Assay used: immunoSEQ multiplex PCR; TCRdb lists only in-frame clones, some missing. The sample yields roughly 120,000 clones, approximately 85% seen once. The V gene is TRBV19, the J gene TRBJ1-2; tentatively, D is TRBD1 (5 bases). The source is an adult in good health. The starting material was peripheral blood, obtained on day 0 of MenACWY control vaccination. The CDR3 nucleotides read TGTGCCAGTAAACCCAGGGACTATGGCTACACCTTC. It encodes CASKPRDYGYTF.